The 8 T cell receptor beta chains below all came from one sample that was sequenced in a study of OX40 agonist ivuxolimab in advanced cancers. The table came from immunoSEQ multiplex PCR; TCRdb's copy has only in-frame clones and leaves some out. The sample carries around 90,000 clones, approximately 90% recorded once. Sequencing used CD4+ or CD8+ T cells sorted from blood, obtained in a trial of the OX40 agonist ivuxolimab. The receptors here all came from an adult with an advanced solid tumor such as melanoma, head and neck, liver or kidney cancer.

Only a few counts were recorded for this clone. The CDR3 sequence: CASSSYSLDTQYF. The CDR3 DNA follows: TGTGCCAGCAGTAGTTATTCGCTCGATACGCAGTATTTT. The rearrangement joins TRBV27 to TRBJ2-3; D unresolved. Trimming stripped 5 bases from V and 6 bases from J, with 12 bases between. This CDR3 has 13 amino acids. Germline V gene data show CDR1 as MNHEY and CDR2 as SMNVEV (reference sequence).

V is TRBV5-5 and J is TRBJ2-2, with D perhaps matching TRBD1 (6 bases). Germline V gene sequence: CDR1 SGHKS, CDR2 YYEKEE (reference sequence). The CDR3 length is 14 residues. V lost 3 bases, J lost 4 bases, and 10 bases lay in between. DNA of the CDR3: TGTGCCAGCAGCTGGGACACACCCACCGGGGAGCTGTTTTTT. Translating it yields CASSWDTPTGELFF.

The V call is TRBV7-2, the J call TRBJ1-1; D gene ambiguous. V was clipped by 6 bases and J by 8 bases, with 10 bases between them. There are 11 residues in the CDR3. From germline, CDR1 is SGHTA and CDR2 FQGNSA. This CDR3 is CASRLIGEAFF. The CDR3 DNA reads as TGTGCCAGCAGACTAATTGGGGAAGCTTTCTTT.

This clone was recorded once. This sequence joins TRBV10-3 and TRBJ2-5; 7 positions match TRBD1. Germline-derived CDR1 and CDR2 are ENHRY and SYGVKD. J lost 5 bases, V lost 2 bases, and 2 bases had no gene match. This CDR3 is 13 amino acids long. CDR3 sequence reads: CAISEGQAETQYF. CDR3 coding DNA: TGTGCCATCAGTGAGGGACAGGCTGAGACCCAGTACTTC.

The gene calls are TRBV9 and TRBJ2-3; 10 bases line up with TRBD1. Germline CDR1 and CDR2: SGDLS and YYNGEE. V dropped 4 bases and J dropped 2; count of bases not matched to a gene: 10. The length of the CDR3 is 17 residues. DNA of the CDR3: TGTGCCAGCAGCTCAGGGCGACAGGGGGCAGTCACAGATACGCAGTATTTT. It encodes CASSSGRQGAVTDTQYF. Using reference TRBV9 and TRBJ2-3 for the parts outside the CDR3, the full variable domain is DSGVTQTPKHLITATGQRVTLRCSPRSGDLSVYWYQQSLDQGLQFLIQYYNGEERAKGNILERFSAQQFPDLHSELNLSSLELGDSALYFCASSSGRQGAVTDTQYFGPGTRLTVL.

V gene TRBV10-1 combines with J gene TRBJ2-6; 9 bases agree with TRBD1. Trimming cost V 2 bases and J 0 bases; bases outside gene matches: 8. Germline V lookup: CDR1 WNHNN, CDR2 SYGVQD (reference sequence). The CDR3 consists of 19 residues. The CDR3 region has the DNA TGCGCCAGCAGTGAGGACAGGGGGACGAGGGGCTCTGGGGCCAACGTCCTGACTTTC. This translates into CASSEDRGTRGSGANVLTF.

The rearrangement uses TRBV7-8 and TRBJ2-7; 14 bases match TRBD2. CDR1 and CDR2 (germline): SGHVS, FQNEAQ. The CDR3 covers 18 residues. V dropped 5 bases and J dropped 3; count of bases not matched to a gene: 12. CDR3: CASSLRAGGTSGSYEQYF. The CDR3, as DNA: TGTGCCAGCAGCCTGAGGGCAGGAGGGACTAGCGGGAGCTACGAGCAGTACTTC.

This chain links TRBV28 with TRBJ1-2; weak D call: TRBD1 (5 bases). The V gene's germline CDR1 is MDHEN and CDR2 SYDVKM. Trimming left V 2 bases short and J 6 bases short, with 13 bases between. The CDR3 has 14 amino acids. CDR3 residues: CASSLGTQVNGYTF. The DNA of the CDR3 is TGTGCCAGCAGTTTAGGGACTCAAGTTAATGGCTACACCTTC.